This TCR beta chain is drawn from a study of cytomegalovirus exposure and HLA in healthy donors. This clone was counted only a few times. The antigen remains undetermined. The CDR3 is 14 amino acids. Per germline, CDR1 MNHEY and CDR2 SMNVEV (reference sequence). Trimming took off 5 bases at V and 2 bases at J, with 13 bases between the two ends. Study-wide results and caveats: TCR beta V- and J-gene trimming was later associated with a missense DCLRE1C variant. The authors assumed roughly uniform sequencing depth across donors for presence/absence analyses.

The PCR used 60 Vbeta and 13 Jbeta primers. The method was immunoSEQ multiplex PCR; TCRdb's version includes in-frame clones alone and lacks a portion of them. Of under 200,000 clones listed, less than 90% are singletons. This receptor was taken from a man aged 18 to 35 in good health and CMV-seronegative. This rearrangement joins TRBV27 to TRBJ2-7; D perhaps matches TRBD1 (5 bases). The sequencing sample was made of PBMCs. CDR3 protein: CASSLYQGTYEQYF. CDR3 in DNA: TGTGCCAGCAGTCTATATCAGGGAACCTACGAGCAGTACTTC.